This T cell receptor beta chain was identified during a study of blood T cell repertoires in COVID-19 (TCRdb year 2020). About the study as a whole: Samples covering the acute and convalescent phases of COVID-19 were provided by collaborators in the United States, Italy and Spain. The prospective study material was composed of cDNA or gDNA derived from T cells, B-cell-depleted T cells, or PBMCs. Deeply sampled blood TCRbeta repertoires from subjects exposed to, actively infected with, or recovered from COVID-19 were included in the dataset. The repertoires were made available in a free public database intended to serve as a resource for research on the immune response to SARS-CoV-2. The samples were drawn from the first 160 participants of the ongoing ImmuneRACE study and from 1,254 subjects provided by 6 global collaborators. The sample metadata nearly always contained a de-identified subject ID, COVID-19 status, age in years and sex. Where available, HLA class I and class II types were taken from metadata supplied by the sample provider and were not determined by assay-based typing. Here is what the overall study found, with its caveats: How much clinical and demographic metadata was included differed by source and by participant, and the metadata was provided uncurated.

The CDR3 runs 15 residues from the cysteine to the phenylalanine. Only the CDR3 DNA stays, 45 bases, in frame from base 1. V ends up 1 base short and J 8 bases short, with an unmatched junction base count of 11. The germline V gene (reference sequence) provides CDR1 SGHNT and CDR2 YYREEE. TCRbeta CDR3 regions were amplified from genomic DNA using the immunoSEQ Assay, a bias-controlled multiplex PCR. For the original study's pipeline: The number of nucleated cells in each sample was estimated by amplification of reference gene primers within the assay. To quantify the absolute abundance of each unique TCRbeta CDR3 rearrangement, sequence reads were collapsed and filtered. Productive Simpson clonality was computed per sample as the square root of Simpson's diversity index over productive rearrangements. TCRdb mirrors the immuneACCESS table, restricted to in-frame sequences. Some clones are absent from its copies; in checked studies, under half trace to an unresolved V gene, and the reason for the others is unknown. From that table come the V and J calls and clone size; the DNA was used to work out D and trimming. The sample table contains hundreds of thousands of clones; only one count was recorded for approximately 90% of them. The leading ten clones occupy more than 1% of the sample.

In the prospective study, participants were roughly 18 to 100 years old, resided in about two dozen geographic areas of the United States, and were enrolled through a virtual design. In the prospective study, cohorts were assigned on the basis of participant-reported clinical history obtained from a screening survey and a study questionnaire. Mobile phlebotomists in the prospective study collected whole blood, serum and a nasopharyngeal or oropharyngeal swab from every participant. Prospective study participants could optionally give additional blood draws and questionnaires over a roughly 2-month period. Prospective study blood samples were shipped either frozen or at room temperature before DNA extraction. As to this clone: No cognate antigen has been identified for it. Base qualities are missing; no much larger clone stands one base away.

The rearranged segments are TRBV5-4 and TRBJ1-1, with 7 bases in between that match TRBD1. The origin of this receptor is a woman in her forties with acute COVID-19. Sample: PBMCs or T cells enriched from blood (not recorded which). The nucleotides read TGTGCCAGCAGCTTGTTCCCGACAGGGAGGTCCGAAGCTTTCTTT. The translation is CASSLFPTGRSEAFF. With the rest looked up from the reference TRBV5-4 and TRBJ1-1 genes rather than sequenced, the full variable domain is ETGVTQSPTHLIKTRGQQVTLRCSSQSGHNTVSWYQQALGQGPQFIFQYYREEENGRGNFPPRFSGLQFPNYSSELNVNALELDDSALYLCASSLFPTGRSEAFFGQGTRLTVV.